This TCR beta chain was sequenced in a study of T-cell memory formation after mild COVID-19. The study, taken as a whole, reports: Those CD4+ clones that contracted were mainly in CM and EM (CD8+ ones in EMRA). Later expanders leaned toward CD4+, whereas clones contracting from day 15 to 85 were balanced CD4/CD8.

This clonotype showed up many times. Antigen unknown. Looked up from germline, CDR1 is SGHVS and CDR2 is FQNEAQ. This CDR3 region has 15 residues. V shed 0 bases and J shed 3 bases, with 12 bases lying between them. TCRdb passed the 5' RACE reads through MiXCR, listing each CDR3 protein once. The sample has 500,000 to 650,000 distinct CDR3 sequences; roughly 21% are singletons. The sequenced sample was PBMCs or a T cell subset sorted from them (not recorded which). This sequence was found in an adult woman who had mild COVID-19 (a few samples of this study predate the infection). Cell type and time point are not known. This chain connects TRBV7-8 to TRBJ2-7, with D possibly being TRBD1 or TRBD2 (5 bases each). As DNA, the CDR3 is TGTGCCAGCAGCTTAGCGCCTGGGGACCTCTACGAGCAGTACTTC. Its translation: CASSLAPGDLYEQYF.